The 9 T cell receptor beta chains given below trace back to one sample, sequenced in a study of tumor and adjacent non-tumor tissue in lung cancer. TCRbeta libraries were built with three rounds of nested PCR, modified from ARM-PCR. TCRdb re-derived calls from the multiplex PCR reads in MiXCR, one entry per CDR3 protein. The sample lists approximately 68,000 distinct CDR3 sequences; 60% to 75% were seen once. RNA was extracted from bulk tissue without any cell sorting. The sample was lung tumor tissue. The receptors were gathered from a man aged 55 to 70 with non-small cell lung cancer.

Points on this clonotype: The conserved phenylalanine or tryptophan is not found at the CDR3 terminus, so this likely reflects a read error. This chain links TRBV28 with TRBJ2-4; D might be TRBD1 (6 bases). The CDR3 is 14 residues long. Germline V CDR1 and CDR2: MDHEN, SYDVKM. V lost 5 bases to trimming and J lost 8 bases, with 16 bases between them. CDR3 DNA sequence: TGTGCCAGCAGTCTAATCTGGGGGCTTGACATTCAGTACGTC. Amino acid sequence: CASSLIWGLDIQYV.

This clonotype was picked up many times. The gene calls are TRBV6-1 and TRBJ2-7; no definite D call. Per the germline V gene, CDR1 is MNHNS and CDR2 is SASEGT. V shed 4 bases and J shed 5 bases, with 24 bases lying between them. The CDR3 is 17 residues long. The CDR3 region is CASSGRSHDGFRDEQYF. CDR3 DNA: TGTGCCAGCAGTGGCCGTTCGCATGATGGATTCCGGGACGAGCAGTACTTC.

This sequence joins TRBV29-1 and TRBJ2-2; D might be TRBD1 or TRBD2, each matching 7 bases. Germline V lookup: CDR1 SQVTM, CDR2 ANQGSEA. The CDR3 length is 15 residues. V was trimmed by 5 bases and J by 9 bases, leaving 22 bases between them. CDR3 region: CSVLNRGGKTRELFF. The CDR3 DNA sequence: TGCAGCGTTCTGAACAGGGGAGGGAAGACCCGGGAGCTGTTTTTT.

This clonotype came up once. Relative to the germline gene, one junction end is altered; a read error may explain this. The rearrangement links TRBV20-1 to TRBJ2-2; TRBD1 matches at 9 bases. CDR1 is DFQATT, CDR2 SNEGSKA, per germline (reference sequence). CDR3 size: 15 residues. The CDR3 spells CSATRDRVGVGEPFF. The CDR3 bases are TGCAGTGCGACCCGGGACAGGGTTGGGGTGGGGGAGCCGTTTTTT.

Note on this clonotype: One end of the junction fails to match germline, which may point to a read error. The chain recombines TRBV29-1 with TRBJ2-2; 8 bases map to TRBD1. This CDR3 comprises 17 residues. The V gene's germline CDR1 is SQVTM and CDR2 ANQGSEA. As DNA, the CDR3 is TGCAGCGTTGATGCTAGAGGGGGATCCTCGAACACAGGGGGGCTGTTTTTT. It encodes CSVDARGGSSNTGGLFF.

As to this clonotype: It is likely a read error, because the conserved phenylalanine at the end of the CDR3 is missing. V and J are TRBV20-1 and TRBJ2-3; D not resolved. Germline assignment: CDR1 DFQATT and CDR2 SNEGSKA (reference sequence). This CDR3 is built from 15 residues. The CDR3 sequence is CSAEPHQSATDKQYS. The CDR3 DNA reads as TGCAGTGCTGAGCCCCATCAAAGCGCCACAGATAAGCAGTATTCT.

As to this clonotype: Since no conserved phenylalanine or tryptophan closes the CDR3, a read error is the likely cause. The chain recombines TRBV6-5 with TRBJ2-4; D perhaps matches TRBD2 (5 bases). Germline values: CDR1 MNHEY, CDR2 SVGAGI. The CDR3 has 15 amino acids. Trimming stripped 2 bases from V and 7 bases from J, with 15 bases between. As DNA, the CDR3 is TGTGCCAGCAGTTACAGCCGGGGTTCGGGGAACATTCAGTACTTG. Its translation: CASSYSRGSGNIQYL.

Regarding this clonotype: A junction end diverges from the germline sequence, so it may reflect a read error. This chain connects TRBV6-5 to TRBJ2-7; possible D gene TRBD2, 5 bases. The CDR3 is 11 residues long. The germline V gene has CDR1 MNHEY and CDR2 SVGAGI. CDR3 protein: CASNYLGSEYF. In nucleotides, the CDR3 is TGTGCCAGCAATTACCTCGGTAGCGAGTATTTC.

Concerning this clonotype itself: A junction boundary mismatches the germline segment, possibly from a read error. V usage is TRBV29-1 and J usage is TRBJ1-2; D is unresolved. The germline V gene has CDR1 SQVTM and CDR2 ANQGSEA. The CDR3 loop spans 12 amino acids. The CDR3 sequence: CSVEVGWEGYTF. The CDR3 DNA reads TGCAGCGTTGAAGTTGGTTGGGAGGGCTACACTTTC. Based on the CDR3 plus reference TRBV29-1 and TRBJ1-2, the full variable domain is SAVISQKPSRDICQRGTSLTIQCQVDSQVTMMFWYRQQPGQSLTLIATANQGSEATYESGFVIDKFPISRPNLTFSTLTVSNMSPEDSSIYLCSVEVGWEGYTFGSGTRLTVV.